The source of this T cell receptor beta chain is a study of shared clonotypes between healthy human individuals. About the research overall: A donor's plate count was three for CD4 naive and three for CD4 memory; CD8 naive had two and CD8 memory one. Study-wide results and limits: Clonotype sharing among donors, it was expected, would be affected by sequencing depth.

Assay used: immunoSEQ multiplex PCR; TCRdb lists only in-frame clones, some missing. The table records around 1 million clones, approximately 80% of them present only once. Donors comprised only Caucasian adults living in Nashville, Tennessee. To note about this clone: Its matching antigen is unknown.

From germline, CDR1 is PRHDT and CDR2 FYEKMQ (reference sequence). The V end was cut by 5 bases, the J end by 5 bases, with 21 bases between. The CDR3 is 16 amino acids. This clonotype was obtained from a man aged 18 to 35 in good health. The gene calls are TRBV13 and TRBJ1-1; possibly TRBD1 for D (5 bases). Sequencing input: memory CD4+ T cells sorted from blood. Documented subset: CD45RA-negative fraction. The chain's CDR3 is CASSPASVGAGTEAFF. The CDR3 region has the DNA TGTGCCAGCAGCCCCGCCAGCGTTGGGGCGGGTACTGAAGCTTTCTTT.